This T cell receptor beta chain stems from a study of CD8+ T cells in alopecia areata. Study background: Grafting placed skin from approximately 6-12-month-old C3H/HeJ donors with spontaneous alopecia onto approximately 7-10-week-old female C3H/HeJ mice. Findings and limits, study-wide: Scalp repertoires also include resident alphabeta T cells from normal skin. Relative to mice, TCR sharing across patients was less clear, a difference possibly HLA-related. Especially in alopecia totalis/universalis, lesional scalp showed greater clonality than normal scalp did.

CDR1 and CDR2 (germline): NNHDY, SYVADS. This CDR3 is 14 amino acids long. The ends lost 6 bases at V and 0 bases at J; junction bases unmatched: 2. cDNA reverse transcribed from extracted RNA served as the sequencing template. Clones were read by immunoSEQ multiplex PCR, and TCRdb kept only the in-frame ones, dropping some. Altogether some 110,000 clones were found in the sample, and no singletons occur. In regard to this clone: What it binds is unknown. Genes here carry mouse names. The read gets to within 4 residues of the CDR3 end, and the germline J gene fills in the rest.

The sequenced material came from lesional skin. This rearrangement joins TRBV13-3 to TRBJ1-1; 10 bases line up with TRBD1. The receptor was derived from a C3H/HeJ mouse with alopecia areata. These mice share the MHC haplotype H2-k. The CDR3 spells CASTGTGENTEVFF. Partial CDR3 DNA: TGTGCCAGCACCGGGACAGGGGAGAACACA.